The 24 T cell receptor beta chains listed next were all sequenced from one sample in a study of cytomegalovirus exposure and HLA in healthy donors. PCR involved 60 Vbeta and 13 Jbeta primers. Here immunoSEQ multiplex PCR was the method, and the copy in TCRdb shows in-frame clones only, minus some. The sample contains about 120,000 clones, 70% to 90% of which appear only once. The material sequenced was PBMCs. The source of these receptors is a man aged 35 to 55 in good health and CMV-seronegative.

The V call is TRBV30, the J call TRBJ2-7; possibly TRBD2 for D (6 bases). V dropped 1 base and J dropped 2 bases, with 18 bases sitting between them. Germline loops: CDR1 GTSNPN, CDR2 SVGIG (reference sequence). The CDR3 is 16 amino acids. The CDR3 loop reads CAWSGGLALSAYEQYF. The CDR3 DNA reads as TGTGCCTGGAGTGGGGGTCTAGCGTTGTCAGCCTACGAGCAGTACTTC.

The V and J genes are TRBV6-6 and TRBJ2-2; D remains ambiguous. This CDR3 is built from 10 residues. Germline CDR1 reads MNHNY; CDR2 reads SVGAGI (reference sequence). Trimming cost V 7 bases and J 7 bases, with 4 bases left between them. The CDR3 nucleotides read TGTGCCAGCATCGGCGGGGAGCTGTTTTTT. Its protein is CASIGGELFF.

CDR3 in DNA: TGTGCCAGCAGCTCCCGGGACTTCGGCGATACGCAGTATTTT. Amino acids: CASSSRDFGDTQYF. The chain is built from TRBV7-9 and TRBJ2-3; D is possibly TRBD2 (6 bases). With 4 bases removed from V and 6 bases from J, the gap between germline ends came to 14 bases. The CDR3 totals 14 residues. The germline CDR1 and CDR2 sequences are SEHNR and FQNEAQ (reference sequence).

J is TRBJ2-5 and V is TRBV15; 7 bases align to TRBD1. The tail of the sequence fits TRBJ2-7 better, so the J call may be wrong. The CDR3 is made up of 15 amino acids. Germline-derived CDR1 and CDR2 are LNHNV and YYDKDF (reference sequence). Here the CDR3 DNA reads TGTGCCACCAGCAGAGAACAGGGGTTTTCCTACGAGCAGTACTTC. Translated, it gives CATSREQGFSYEQYF.

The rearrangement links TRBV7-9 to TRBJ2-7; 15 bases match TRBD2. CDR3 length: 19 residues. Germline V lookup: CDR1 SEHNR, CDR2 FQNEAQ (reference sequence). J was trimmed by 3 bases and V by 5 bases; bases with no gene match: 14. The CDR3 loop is CASSTKGGTSGRRGYEQYF. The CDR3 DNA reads TGTGCCAGCAGCACTAAGGGCGGGACTAGCGGGAGGAGGGGCTACGAGCAGTACTTC. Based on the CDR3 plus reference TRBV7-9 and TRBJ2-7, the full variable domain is DTGVSQNPRHKITKRGQNVTFRCDPISEHNRLYWYRQTLGQGPEFLTYFQNEAQLEKSRLLSDRFSAERPKGSFSTLEIQRTEQGDSAMYLCASSTKGGTSGRRGYEQYFGPGTRLTVT.

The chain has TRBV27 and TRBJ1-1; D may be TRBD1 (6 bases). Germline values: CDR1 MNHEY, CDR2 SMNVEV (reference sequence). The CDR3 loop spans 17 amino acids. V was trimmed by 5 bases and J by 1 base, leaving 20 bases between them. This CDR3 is CASSPGGRREQNTEAFF. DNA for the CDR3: TGTGCCAGCAGTCCGGGGGGCCGTCGAGAACAGAACACTGAAGCTTTCTTT.

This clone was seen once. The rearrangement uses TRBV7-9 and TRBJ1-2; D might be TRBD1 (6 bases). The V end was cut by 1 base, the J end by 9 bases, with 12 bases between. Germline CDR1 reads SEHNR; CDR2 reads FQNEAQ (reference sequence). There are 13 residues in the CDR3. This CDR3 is CASSLEGQGSYTF. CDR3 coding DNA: TGTGCCAGCAGCTTAGAGGGACAAGGGAGCTACACCTTC.

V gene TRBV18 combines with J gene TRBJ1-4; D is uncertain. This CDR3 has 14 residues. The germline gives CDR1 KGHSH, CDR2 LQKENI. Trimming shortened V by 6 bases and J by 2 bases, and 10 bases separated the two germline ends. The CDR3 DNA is TGTGCCAGCTCCCCCGAGGTGACTAATGAAAAACTGTTTTTT. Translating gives CASSPEVTNEKLFF.

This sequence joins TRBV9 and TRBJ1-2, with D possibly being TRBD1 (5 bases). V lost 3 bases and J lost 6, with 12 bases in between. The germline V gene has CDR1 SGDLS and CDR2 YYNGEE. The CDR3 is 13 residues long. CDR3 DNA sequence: TGTGCCAGCAGCGGGGGGGAGTGGAATGGCTACACCTTC. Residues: CASSGGEWNGYTF. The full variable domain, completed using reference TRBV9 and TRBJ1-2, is DSGVTQTPKHLITATGQRVTLRCSPRSGDLSVYWYQQSLDQGLQFLIQYYNGEERAKGNILERFSAQQFPDLHSELNLSSLELGDSALYFCASSGGEWNGYTFGSGTRLTVV.

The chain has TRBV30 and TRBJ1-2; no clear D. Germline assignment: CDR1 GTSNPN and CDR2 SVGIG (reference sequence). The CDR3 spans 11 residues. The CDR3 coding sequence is TGTGCTTCCGACACTCGCAGAGGCTACACCTTC. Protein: CASDTRRGYTF.

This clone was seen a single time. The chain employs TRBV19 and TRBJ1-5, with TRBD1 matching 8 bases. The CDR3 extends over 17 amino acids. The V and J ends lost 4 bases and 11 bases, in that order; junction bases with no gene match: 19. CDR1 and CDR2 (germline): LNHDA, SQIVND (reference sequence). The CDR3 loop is CASSTRFQQGGIRAQHF. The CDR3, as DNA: TGTGCCAGTAGTACGCGCTTCCAACAGGGGGGGATTAGGGCCCAGCATTTT. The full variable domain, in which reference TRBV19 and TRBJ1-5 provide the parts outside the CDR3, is DGGITQSPKYLFRKEGQNVTLSCEQNLNHDAMYWYRQDPGQGLRLIYYSQIVNDFQKGDIAEGYSVSREKKESFPLTVTSAQKNPTAFYLCASSTRFQQGGIRAQHFGDGTRLSIL.

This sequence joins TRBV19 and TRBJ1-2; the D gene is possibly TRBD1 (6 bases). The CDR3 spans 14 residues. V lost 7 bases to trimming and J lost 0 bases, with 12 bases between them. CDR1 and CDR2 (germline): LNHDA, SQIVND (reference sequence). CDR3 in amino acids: CASNTGTTNYGYTF. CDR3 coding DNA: TGTGCCAGTAACACCGGGACAACTAACTATGGCTACACCTTC.

CDR3 sequence: CSVPGTGKKRGDPGYTF. CDR3 nucleotides: TGCAGCGTCCCCGGGACAGGTAAAAAGAGGGGTGATCCTGGCTACACCTTC. The chain uses TRBV29-1 and TRBJ1-2; 8 bases map to TRBD1. V lost 6 bases and J lost 7; bases outside the gene matches: 22. This CDR3 is built from 17 residues. Per the germline V gene, CDR1 is SQVTM and CDR2 is ANQGSEA. Full variable domain (missing parts from reference TRBV29-1 and TRBJ1-2): SAVISQKPSRDICQRGTSLTIQCQVDSQVTMMFWYRQQPGQSLTLIATANQGSEATYESGFVIDKFPISRPNLTFSTLTVSNMSPEDSSIYLCSVPGTGKKRGDPGYTFGSGTRLTVV.

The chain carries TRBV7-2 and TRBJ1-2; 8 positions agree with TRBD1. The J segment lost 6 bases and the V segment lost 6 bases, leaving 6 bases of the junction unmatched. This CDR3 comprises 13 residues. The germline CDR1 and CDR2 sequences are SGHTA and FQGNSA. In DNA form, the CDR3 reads TGTGCCAGCAGACAAACAGGGGGAAATGGCTACACCTTC. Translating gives CASRQTGGNGYTF.

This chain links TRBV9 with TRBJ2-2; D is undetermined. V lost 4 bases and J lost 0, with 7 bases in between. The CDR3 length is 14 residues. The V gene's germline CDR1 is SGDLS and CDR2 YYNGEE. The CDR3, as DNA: TGTGCCAGCAGCCTCACAGCGAACACCGGGGAGCTGTTTTTT. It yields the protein CASSLTANTGELFF.

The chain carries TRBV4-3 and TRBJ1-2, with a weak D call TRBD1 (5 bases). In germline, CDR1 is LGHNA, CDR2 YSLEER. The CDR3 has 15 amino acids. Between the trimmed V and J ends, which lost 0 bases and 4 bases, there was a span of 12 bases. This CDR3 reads CASSQDRRQIYGYTF. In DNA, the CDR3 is TGCGCCAGCAGCCAAGATAGGAGACAGATCTATGGCTACACCTTC.

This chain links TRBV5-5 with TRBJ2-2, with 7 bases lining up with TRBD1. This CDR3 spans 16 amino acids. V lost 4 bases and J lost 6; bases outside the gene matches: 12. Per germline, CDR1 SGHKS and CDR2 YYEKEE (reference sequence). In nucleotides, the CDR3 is TGTGCCAGCAGCCGAGGACAGGCAAGGCGCCCCGGGGAGCTGTTTTTT. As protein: CASSRGQARRPGELFF.

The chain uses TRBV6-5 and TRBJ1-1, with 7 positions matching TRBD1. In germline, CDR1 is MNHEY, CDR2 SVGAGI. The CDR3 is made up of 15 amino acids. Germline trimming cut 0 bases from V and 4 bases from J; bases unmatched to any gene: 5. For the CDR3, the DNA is TGTGCCAGCAGTTACTCGACCAGGGGGTCCACTGAAGCTTTCTTT. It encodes CASSYSTRGSTEAFF.

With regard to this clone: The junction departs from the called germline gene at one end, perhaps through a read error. DNA for the CDR3: TGTGCCAGCAGTGAAACAGGGACCTCTGGGGCCAACGGCCTGACTTTC. This codes for CASSETGTSGANGLTF. The chain couples TRBV2 to TRBJ2-6, with a tentative D call TRBD1 (6 bases). The CDR3 runs to 16 residues. Germline V gene sequence: CDR1 SNHLY, CDR2 FYNNEI.

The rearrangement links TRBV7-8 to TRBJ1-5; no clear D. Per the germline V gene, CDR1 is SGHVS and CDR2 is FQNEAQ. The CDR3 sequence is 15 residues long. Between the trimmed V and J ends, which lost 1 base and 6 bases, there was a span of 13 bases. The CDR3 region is CASSLDEPGGQPQHF. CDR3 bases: TGTGCCAGCAGCTTAGATGAGCCCGGAGGTCAGCCCCAGCATTTT.

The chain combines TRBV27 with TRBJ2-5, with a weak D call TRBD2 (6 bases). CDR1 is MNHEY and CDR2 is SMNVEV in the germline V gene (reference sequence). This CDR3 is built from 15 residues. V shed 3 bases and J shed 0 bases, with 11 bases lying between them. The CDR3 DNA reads TGTGCCAGCAGTTTCGGCGGGGCCTACCAAGAGACCCAGTACTTC. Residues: CASSFGGAYQETQYF.

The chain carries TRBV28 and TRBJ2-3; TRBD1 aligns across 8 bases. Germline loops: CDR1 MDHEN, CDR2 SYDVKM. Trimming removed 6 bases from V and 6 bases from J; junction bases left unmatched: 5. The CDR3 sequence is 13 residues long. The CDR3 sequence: CASSIGQGDTQYF. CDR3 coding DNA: TGTGCCAGCAGCATAGGACAGGGCGATACGCAGTATTTT.

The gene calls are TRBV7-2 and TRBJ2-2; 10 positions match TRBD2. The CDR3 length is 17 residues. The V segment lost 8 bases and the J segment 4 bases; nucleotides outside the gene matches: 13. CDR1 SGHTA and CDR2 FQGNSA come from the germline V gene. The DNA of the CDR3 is TGTGCCAGCGCCATCTCCCCCCTAGCGGGGGCCACCGGGGAGCTGTTTTTT. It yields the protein CASAISPLAGATGELFF.

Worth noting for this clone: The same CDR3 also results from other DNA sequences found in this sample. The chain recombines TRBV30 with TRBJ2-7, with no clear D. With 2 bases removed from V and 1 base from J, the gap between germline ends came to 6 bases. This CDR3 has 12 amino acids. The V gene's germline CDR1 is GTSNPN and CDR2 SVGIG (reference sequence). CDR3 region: CAWSPGSYEQYF. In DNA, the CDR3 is TGTGCCTGGAGTCCGGGTTCCTACGAGCAGTACTTC. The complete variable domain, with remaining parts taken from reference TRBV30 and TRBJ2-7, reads SQTIHQWPATLVQPVGSPLSLECTVEGTSNPNLYWYRQAAGRGLQLLFYSVGIGQISSEVPQNLSASRPQDRQFILSSKKLLLSDSGFYLCAWSPGSYEQYFGPGTRLTVT.